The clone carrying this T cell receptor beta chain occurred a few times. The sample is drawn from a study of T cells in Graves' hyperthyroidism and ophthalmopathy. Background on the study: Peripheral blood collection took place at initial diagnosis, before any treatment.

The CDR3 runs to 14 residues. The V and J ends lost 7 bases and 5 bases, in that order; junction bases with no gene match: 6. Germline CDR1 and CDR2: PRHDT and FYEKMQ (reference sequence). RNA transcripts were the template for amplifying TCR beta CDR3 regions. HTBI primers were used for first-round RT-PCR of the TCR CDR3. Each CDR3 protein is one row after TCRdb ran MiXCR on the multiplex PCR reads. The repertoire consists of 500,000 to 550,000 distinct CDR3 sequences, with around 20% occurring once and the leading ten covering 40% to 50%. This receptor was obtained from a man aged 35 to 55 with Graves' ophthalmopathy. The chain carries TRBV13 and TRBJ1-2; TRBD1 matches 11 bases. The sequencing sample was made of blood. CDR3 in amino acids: CASTRGQGAYGYTF. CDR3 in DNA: TGTGCCAGCACCCGAGGACAGGGGGCATATGGCTACACCTTC.